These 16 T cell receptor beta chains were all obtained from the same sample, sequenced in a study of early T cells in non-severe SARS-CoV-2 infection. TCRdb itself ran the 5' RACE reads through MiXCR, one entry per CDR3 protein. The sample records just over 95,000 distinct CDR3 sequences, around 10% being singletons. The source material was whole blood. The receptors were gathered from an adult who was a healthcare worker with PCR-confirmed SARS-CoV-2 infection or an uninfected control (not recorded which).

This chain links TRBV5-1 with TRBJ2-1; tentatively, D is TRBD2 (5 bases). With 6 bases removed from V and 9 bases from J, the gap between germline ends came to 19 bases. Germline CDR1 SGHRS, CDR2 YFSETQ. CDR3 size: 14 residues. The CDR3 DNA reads TGCGCCAGCACTCCGTTGAATCGGAGGCGTGAGCAGTTCTTC. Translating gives CASTPLNRRREQFF.

The CDR3 here is CATGVGQGTDTQYF. For the CDR3, the DNA is TGTGCCACCGGCGTGGGGCAGGGGACAGATACGCAGTATTTT. The V call is TRBV24-1, the J call TRBJ2-3, with TRBD1 as a possible D gene (6 bases). The CDR3 is 14 amino acids. Looked up from germline, CDR1 is KGHDR and CDR2 is SFDVKD. The germline V and J ends were trimmed by 9 bases and 3 bases, with 15 bases remaining between them.

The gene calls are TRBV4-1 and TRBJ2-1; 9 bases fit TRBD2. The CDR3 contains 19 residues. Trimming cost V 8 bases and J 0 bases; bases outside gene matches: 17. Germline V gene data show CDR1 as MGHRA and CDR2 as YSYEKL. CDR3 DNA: TGCGCCAGCCAACGGCGGGAGGGGCCCCTACCTAGCTCCTACAATGAGCAGTTCTTC. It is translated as CASQRREGPLPSSYNEQFF.

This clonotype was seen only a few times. The CDR3 protein is CASSLSRALEAFF. As DNA, the CDR3 is TGTGCCAGCAGCTTAAGCCGCGCACTTGAAGCTTTCTTT. This chain uses TRBV7-9 with TRBJ1-1; D is unresolved. V was trimmed by 2 bases and J by 7 bases, leaving 11 bases between them. The germline V gene encodes CDR1 SEHNR and CDR2 FQNEAQ (reference sequence). CDR3 length: 13 residues.

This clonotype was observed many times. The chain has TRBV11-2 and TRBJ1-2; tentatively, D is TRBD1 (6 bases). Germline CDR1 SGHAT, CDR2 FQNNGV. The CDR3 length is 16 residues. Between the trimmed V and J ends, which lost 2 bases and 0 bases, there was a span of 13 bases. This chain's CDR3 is CASSLSTGSPNYGYTF. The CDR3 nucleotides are TGTGCCAGCAGCTTATCCACAGGGAGCCCTAACTATGGCTACACCTTC.

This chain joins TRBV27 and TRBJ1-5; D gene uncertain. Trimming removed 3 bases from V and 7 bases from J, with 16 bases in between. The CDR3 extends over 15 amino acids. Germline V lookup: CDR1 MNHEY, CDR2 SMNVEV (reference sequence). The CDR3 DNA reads TGTGCCAGCAGTTTGCGGATCGGGGTTGGCCAGCCCCAGCATTTT. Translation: CASSLRIGVGQPQHF.

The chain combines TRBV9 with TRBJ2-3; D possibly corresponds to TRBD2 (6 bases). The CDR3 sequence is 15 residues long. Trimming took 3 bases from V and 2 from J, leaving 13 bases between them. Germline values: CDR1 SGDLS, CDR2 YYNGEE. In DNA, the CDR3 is TGTGCCAGCAGCGCGGGACTTGGACTCACAGATACGCAGTATTTT. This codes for CASSAGLGLTDTQYF.

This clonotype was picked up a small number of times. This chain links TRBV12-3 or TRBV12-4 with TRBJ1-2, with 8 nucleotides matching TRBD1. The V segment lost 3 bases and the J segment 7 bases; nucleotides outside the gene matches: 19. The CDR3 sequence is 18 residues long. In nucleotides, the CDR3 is TGTGCCAGCAGTTTTCGTTCTCTGGGCGGACAGGGTGTATCTGGCTACACCTTC. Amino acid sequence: CASSFRSLGGQGVSGYTF.

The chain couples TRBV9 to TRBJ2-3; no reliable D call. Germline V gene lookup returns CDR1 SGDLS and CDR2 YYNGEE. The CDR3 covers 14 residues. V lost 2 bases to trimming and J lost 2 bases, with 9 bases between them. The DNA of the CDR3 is TGTGCCAGCAGCGTCCTACTAAACACAGATACGCAGTATTTT. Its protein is CASSVLLNTDTQYF.

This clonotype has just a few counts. CDR3 loop: CASRPGQNRAEAFF. CDR3 coding DNA: TGTGCCAGCAGGCCGGGACAGAACAGGGCTGAAGCTTTCTTT. The chain uses TRBV6-1 and TRBJ1-1; 7 positions match TRBD1. V was pared by 6 bases and J by 6 bases, with 10 bases of the junction left unmatched. The CDR3 has 14 residues. Germline lookup yields CDR1 MNHNS and CDR2 SASEGT.

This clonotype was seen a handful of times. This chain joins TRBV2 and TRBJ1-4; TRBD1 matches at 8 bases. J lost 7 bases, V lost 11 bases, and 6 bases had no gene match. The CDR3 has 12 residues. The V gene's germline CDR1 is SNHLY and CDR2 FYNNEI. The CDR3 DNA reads TGTGCCTTTACGGGGACAGGTGAAAAACTGTTTTTT. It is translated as CAFTGTGEKLFF.

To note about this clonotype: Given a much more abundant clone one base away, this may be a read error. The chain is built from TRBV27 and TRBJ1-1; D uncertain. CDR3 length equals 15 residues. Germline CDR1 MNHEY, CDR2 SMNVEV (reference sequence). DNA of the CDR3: TGTGCCAGCGGTTTACGGATGCCGCGGAACACTGAAGCTTTCTTT. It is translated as CASGLRMPRNTEAFF.

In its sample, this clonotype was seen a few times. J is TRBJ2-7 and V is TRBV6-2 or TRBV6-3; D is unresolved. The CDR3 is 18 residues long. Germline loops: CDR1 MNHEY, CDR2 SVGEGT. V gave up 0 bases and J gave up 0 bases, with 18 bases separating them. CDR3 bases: TGTGCCAGCAGTTACTCTAGGACCCGGCTACTTAACTCCTACGAGCAGTACTTC. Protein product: CASSYSRTRLLNSYEQYF.

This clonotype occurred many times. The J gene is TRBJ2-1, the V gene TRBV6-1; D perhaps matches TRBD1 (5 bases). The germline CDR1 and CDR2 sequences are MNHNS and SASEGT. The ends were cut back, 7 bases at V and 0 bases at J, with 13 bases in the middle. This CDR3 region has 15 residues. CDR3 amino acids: CASNRQPNSYNEQFF. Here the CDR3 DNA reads TGTGCCAGCAACCGACAGCCTAACTCCTACAATGAGCAGTTCTTC.

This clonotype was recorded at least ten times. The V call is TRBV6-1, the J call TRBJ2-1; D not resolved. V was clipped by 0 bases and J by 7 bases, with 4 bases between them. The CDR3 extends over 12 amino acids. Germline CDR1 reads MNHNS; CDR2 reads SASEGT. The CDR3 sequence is CASSEALNEQFF. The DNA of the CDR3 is TGTGCCAGCAGTGAAGCGCTAAATGAGCAGTTCTTC.

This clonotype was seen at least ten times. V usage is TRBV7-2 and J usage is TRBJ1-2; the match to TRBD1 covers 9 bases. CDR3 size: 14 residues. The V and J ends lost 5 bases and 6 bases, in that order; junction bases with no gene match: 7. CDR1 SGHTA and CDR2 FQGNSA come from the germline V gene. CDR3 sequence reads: CASSPDRGWDGYTF. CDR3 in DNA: TGTGCCAGCAGCCCGGACAGGGGCTGGGATGGCTACACCTTC.